The present TCR beta chain was sequenced within a study of blood T cells in healthy people across ages. Study observations and caveats: Getting older went along with TCR beta diversity per million T cells dropping roughly linearly. Bulk PBMC profiling left naive and antigen-experienced comparisons inconclusive.

A second PCR of 7 to 11 cycles used a sample-barcoded 5' primer and a J-beta primer mix. One entry per CDR3 protein results from TCRdb running MiXCR on the 5' RACE reads. The data show about 830,000 distinct CDR3 sequences, less than 80% seen once. The CDR3 totals 17 residues. Germline V CDR1 and CDR2: MGHRA, YSYEKL. V lost 0 bases to trimming and J lost 7 bases; unmatched junction nucleotides: 3. Regarding this clonotype: Its specificity is unknown.

Extractions gave at least 5 micrograms of total RNA per sample. The TCR was taken from a man younger than 40 in good health. The chain combines TRBV4-1 with TRBJ2-1; 16 positions agree with TRBD2. Sequencing was carried out using blood. CDR3 sequence: CASSQEGLAGGRNEQFF. The CDR3 bases are TGCGCCAGCAGCCAAGAGGGACTAGCGGGGGGGCGTAATGAGCAGTTCTTC.